These 22 T cell receptor beta chains share one sample of origin, sequenced in a study of cytomegalovirus exposure and HLA in healthy donors. It was with 60 Vbeta and 13 Jbeta primers that the PCR ran. Assay used: immunoSEQ multiplex PCR; TCRdb lists only in-frame clones, some missing. Here the sample spans about 130,000 clones, 79% being singletons. Input material: PBMCs. The receptors originated from a man in his forties or fifties in good health and CMV-seropositive.

V usage is TRBV7-2 and J usage is TRBJ1-5, with D maybe TRBD1 (6 bases). The CDR3 has 15 amino acids. The V end lost 5 bases, the J end lost 7 bases, and 18 bases lay between the germline ends. Germline V gene data show CDR1 as SGHTA and CDR2 as FQGNSA. CDR3 in amino acids: CASSLGRGGEQPQHF. CDR3 bases: TGTGCCAGCAGCCTCGGGCGGGGGGGCGAACAGCCCCAGCATTTT.

The V call is TRBV5-1, the J call TRBJ2-7, with TRBD2 as a possible D gene (6 bases). This CDR3 is 14 amino acids long. Germline V lookup: CDR1 SGHRS, CDR2 YFSETQ. Trimming cost V 0 bases and J 1 base, with 8 bases left between them. The DNA of the CDR3 is TGCGCCAGCAGCTTGGCAGGGAGGTCCTACGAGCAGTACTTC. This sequence encodes CASSLAGRSYEQYF.

The J gene is TRBJ2-5, the V gene TRBV28, with D hard to call. Germline values: CDR1 MDHEN, CDR2 SYDVKM. Deletions cut 3 bases from V and 4 bases from J, with 3 bases between. The CDR3 covers 11 residues. The DNA of the CDR3 is TGTGCCAGCAGTTTGCGAGAGACCCAGTACTTC. It specifies CASSLRETQYF.

The chain joins TRBV9 to TRBJ1-2; 7 positions match TRBD1. The germline CDR1 and CDR2 sequences are SGDLS and YYNGEE. The CDR3 loop spans 15 amino acids. The J segment lost 4 bases and the V segment lost 2 bases, leaving 8 bases of the junction unmatched. The CDR3, as DNA: TGTGCCAGCAGCGTTAGAAATGGACAGGTCTATGGCTACACCTTC. Its protein is CASSVRNGQVYGYTF.

The CDR3 loop is CASSVEGQGPLLWYEQYF. CDR3 in DNA: TGTGCCAGCAGCGTCGAGGGACAGGGGCCACTTTTATGGTACGAGCAGTACTTC. The rearrangement joins TRBV5-8 to TRBJ2-7; TRBD1 matches at 10 bases. V lost 4 bases to trimming and J lost 4 bases; unmatched junction nucleotides: 17. The CDR3 spans 18 residues. Germline CDR1 reads SGHTS; CDR2 reads YDEGEE.

In its sample, this clone was seen once. V gene TRBV7-9 combines with J gene TRBJ2-5; 9 nucleotides match TRBD2. Germline V gene data show CDR1 as SEHNR and CDR2 as FQNEAQ (reference sequence). There are 15 residues in the CDR3. The J segment lost 2 bases and the V segment lost 5 bases, leaving 6 bases of the junction unmatched. In nucleotides, the CDR3 is TGTGCCAGCAGCAGACCGACTAGCGGACAAGAGACCCAGTACTTC. Its protein product is CASSRPTSGQETQYF.

Only one count was recorded for this clone. This rearrangement joins TRBV18 to TRBJ2-2; 8 positions match TRBD2. This CDR3 contains 15 residues. Germline V gives CDR1 KGHSH, CDR2 LQKENI. With 7 bases clipped from V and 6 bases from J, the junction kept 10 bases outside the gene matches. DNA of the CDR3: TGTGCCAGCTTTAGGACAGCGGGAGAGCCCGGGGAGCTGTTTTTT. As protein: CASFRTAGEPGELFF.

The chain recombines TRBV2 with TRBJ2-7; 7 bases line up with TRBD2. V lost 2 bases, J lost 3 bases, and 7 bases stayed unmatched. The CDR3 contains 15 residues. Germline V gene data show CDR1 as SNHLY and CDR2 as FYNNEI. In DNA form, the CDR3 reads TGTGCCAGCAGTGAATCTGGCGGGAGACGCTACGAGCAGTACTTC. The encoded protein is CASSESGGRRYEQYF. The entire variable domain, with the rest obtained from reference TRBV2 and TRBJ2-7, is as follows: EPEVTQTPSHQVTQMGQEVILRCVPISNHLYFYWYRQILGQKVEFLVSFYNNEISEKSEIFDDQFSVERPDGSNFTLKIRSTKLEDSAMYFCASSESGGRRYEQYFGPGTRLTVT.

The CDR3 is CASSKTSGSREQFF. The DNA for the CDR3 is TGCGCCAGCAGCAAGACTAGCGGGAGTAGAGAGCAGTTCTTC. V and J are TRBV5-1 and TRBJ2-1; the match to TRBD2 covers 12 bases. The CDR3 runs 14 residues. Unmatched junction bases numbered 6, after V lost 4 bases and J lost 10 bases. CDR1 SGHRS and CDR2 YFSETQ come from the germline V gene.

The V and J genes are TRBV7-9 and TRBJ1-6; D is uncertain. The CDR3 spans 11 residues. The V end lost 8 bases, the J end lost 8 bases, and 7 bases lay between the germline ends. Germline V CDR1 and CDR2: SEHNR, FQNEAQ (reference sequence). CDR3: CASFGDSPLHF. Written as DNA, the CDR3 is TGTGCCAGCTTCGGGGATTCACCCCTCCACTTT.

CDR3 DNA: TGCGCCAGCAGCTTCCGGGACAGTACCTCCTACGAGCAGTACTTC. Residues: CASSFRDSTSYEQYF. The rearrangement joins TRBV5-1 to TRBJ2-5; the match to TRBD1 covers 7 bases. The J call may be incorrect, as the DNA end agrees better with TRBJ2-7. Germline V gene lookup returns CDR1 SGHRS and CDR2 YFSETQ. The CDR3 runs to 15 residues.

This clone was detected only once. The chain employs TRBV10-1 and TRBJ2-1; 7 positions agree with TRBD1. Losses at the gene ends were 5 bases for V and 1 base for J; bases not matched to a gene: 8. Germline loops: CDR1 WNHNN, CDR2 SYGVQD (reference sequence). The CDR3 is made up of 16 amino acids. The CDR3 sequence is CASSPLGTDSYNEQFF. In nucleotides, the CDR3 is TGCGCCAGCAGTCCCCTGGGGACAGATTCCTACAATGAGCAGTTCTTC.

The chain carries TRBV28 and TRBJ1-5; D possibly corresponds to TRBD1 (6 bases). Germline CDR1 reads MDHEN; CDR2 reads SYDVKM. The CDR3 has 15 amino acids. Deletions cut 5 bases from V and 2 bases from J, with 13 bases between. The CDR3 DNA is TGTGCCAGCAGTCCCCTCAGACAGGGCAATCAGCCCCAGCATTTT. This codes for CASSPLRQGNQPQHF.

This chain connects TRBV27 to TRBJ2-2; unclear D gene. The germline V gene encodes CDR1 MNHEY and CDR2 SMNVEV (reference sequence). V was cut by 6 bases and J by 4 bases, with 12 bases left in between. The CDR3 spans 14 residues. CDR3 region: CASSATGGTGELFF. DNA for the CDR3: TGTGCCAGCAGCGCAACGGGTGGCACCGGGGAGCTGTTTTTT.

The V gene is TRBV4-2, the J gene TRBJ2-3; 13 bases match TRBD2. V lost 2 bases, J lost 1 base, and 6 bases stayed unmatched. The V gene's germline CDR1 is LGHNA and CDR2 YNFKEQ. This CDR3 comprises 18 residues. The CDR3 coding sequence is TGTGCCAGCAGCCAACAAACCGGACTAGCGGGAGGCACAGATACGCAGTATTTT. It specifies CASSQQTGLAGGTDTQYF.

J is TRBJ2-7 and V is TRBV13, with a possible D match to TRBD2 (6 bases). CDR1 is PRHDT, CDR2 FYEKMQ, per germline (reference sequence). V was shortened by 3 bases and J by 2 bases, with 8 bases between the two germline ends. The CDR3 contains 13 residues. The CDR3 DNA sequence: TGTGCCAGCAGCTTCGGGAGAACCTACGAGCAGTACTTC. Protein product: CASSFGRTYEQYF. Drawing the rest from reference TRBV13 and TRBJ2-7, the complete variable domain is AAGVIQSPRHLIKEKRETATLKCYPIPRHDTVYWYQQGPGQDPQFLISFYEKMQSDKGSIPDRFSAQQFSDYHSELNMSSLELGDSALYFCASSFGRTYEQYFGPGTRLTVT.

This clone showed up just once. The CDR3 region is CASTPLGQQNQPQHF. As DNA, the CDR3 is TGTGCCAGCACCCCTTTAGGACAACAGAATCAGCCCCAGCATTTT. V and J are TRBV2 and TRBJ1-5; D is perhaps TRBD1 (5 bases). CDR1 and CDR2 from the germline V gene are SNHLY and FYNNEI. The V end lost 7 bases, the J end lost 4 bases, and 17 bases lay between the germline ends. The CDR3 spans 15 residues. The variable domain in full, with the rest retrieved from reference TRBV2 and TRBJ1-5, is EPEVTQTPSHQVTQMGQEVILRCVPISNHLYFYWYRQILGQKVEFLVSFYNNEISEKSEIFDDQFSVERPDGSNFTLKIRSTKLEDSAMYFCASTPLGQQNQPQHFGDGTRLSIL.

This clone came up once. The genes are TRBV7-8 and TRBJ2-7; 7 positions match TRBD2. The CDR3 covers 14 residues. Trimming cost V 1 base and J 2 bases; bases outside gene matches: 2. The germline CDR1 and CDR2 sequences are SGHVS and FQNEAQ. CDR3 amino acids: CASSLGGGPYEQYF. DNA of the CDR3: TGTGCCAGCAGCTTAGGGGGGGGACCCTACGAGCAGTACTTC.

The V call is TRBV30, the J call TRBJ1-2; 8 nucleotides align to TRBD1. The germline V gene encodes CDR1 GTSNPN and CDR2 SVGIG (reference sequence). Germline trimming cut 2 bases from V and 6 bases from J; bases unmatched to any gene: 8. The CDR3 consists of 14 residues. The CDR3 loop reads CAWSPSRTGNGYTF. CDR3 sequence (DNA): TGTGCCTGGAGTCCCAGTCGGACAGGGAATGGCTACACCTTC.

This rearrangement joins TRBV18 to TRBJ2-1; weak D call: TRBD1 (6 bases). Germline assignment: CDR1 KGHSH and CDR2 LQKENI. The CDR3 length is 13 residues. V shed 0 bases and J shed 7 bases, with 7 bases lying between them. The CDR3 reads CASSPPQGNEQFF. The DNA for the CDR3 is TGTGCCAGCTCACCACCGCAGGGGAATGAGCAGTTCTTC.

The chain couples TRBV14 to TRBJ2-7, with 14 bases fitting TRBD2. Germline V gene data show CDR1 as SGHDN and CDR2 as FVKESK. The CDR3 length is 15 residues. With 4 bases clipped from V and 4 bases from J, the junction kept 3 bases outside the gene matches. The CDR3 sequence is CASSLGLAGAYEQYF. The DNA for the CDR3 is TGTGCCAGCAGCCTGGGACTAGCGGGAGCTTACGAGCAGTACTTC. Full variable domain (rest looked up from reference TRBV14 and TRBJ2-7): EAGVTQFPSHSVIEKGQTVTLRCDPISGHDNLYWYRRVMGKEIKFLLHFVKESKQDESGMPNNRFLAERTGGTYSTLKVQPAELEDSGVYFCASSLGLAGAYEQYFGPGTRLTVT.

The CDR3 DNA reads as TGTGCCAGCAGTCCCCAAGGGACAGGGTCCGGAAACACCATATATTTT. Amino acid sequence: CASSPQGTGSGNTIYF. This chain connects TRBV6-6 to TRBJ1-3; 9 nucleotides match TRBD1. The germline V gene encodes CDR1 MNHNY and CDR2 SVGAGI (reference sequence). The J segment lost 4 bases and the V segment lost 5 bases, leaving 9 bases of the junction unmatched. The CDR3 has 16 amino acids.